A selection of T cell receptor beta chains follows, all from one sample in a study of T cell responses to AZD1222 COVID-19 vaccine. Libraries were prepared by immunoSEQ multiplex PCR; TCRdb keeps only in-frame clonotypes and omits some of them. The profile covers about 150,000 clones, with under 95% appearing a single time and roughly 1.3% taken by the ten largest. The material sequenced was peripheral blood, taken on day 0 of AZD1222 vaccination. Receptors were obtained from an adult in good health. The CDR3 runs from the conserved cysteine through the conserved F or W. The order of the fields is J gene, D gene, clone size, V gene, CDR3 DNA, CDR3 protein. The D gene is left open where the match is weak. Rows give clone size only sometimes, using once, few, many, or a class for an expanded clone.

TRBJ2-7,NA,once,TRBV21-1,TGTGCCAGCAGCAAAGGTGAACAGCCCCACGAGCAGTACTTC,CASSKGEQPHEQYF
TRBJ2-7,TRBD1,NA,TRBV6-5,TGTGCCAGCATCTTGGGGGCAGGGGGCGTGGACGAGCAGTACTTC,CASILGAGGVDEQYF
TRBJ1-2,NA,NA,TRBV30,TGTGCCTGGAGTGACGGGCTTCGTGGCTATGGCTACACCTTC,CAWSDGLRGYGYTF
TRBJ2-1,NA,NA,TRBV5-1,TGCGCCAGCAATCCCGAAGACAGTAACAATGAGCAGTTCTTC,CASNPEDSNNEQFF
TRBJ2-1,TRBD2,NA,TRBV19,TGTGCCAGTAGCCCCGGGCTAGCGGGATACAATGAGCAGTTCTTC,CASSPGLAGYNEQFF
TRBJ2-1,TRBD2,NA,TRBV30,TGTGCCTTGCTACTAGCGGGGGGGGATGAGCAGTTCTTC,CALLLAGGDEQFF
TRBJ2-1,TRBD2,NA,TRBV2,TGTGCCAGCAGTGAAGTCTCTAGCGGGGGGTTCAATGAGCAGTTCTTC,CASSEVSSGGFNEQFF
TRBJ2-1,NA,NA,TRBV7-9,TGTGCCAGCAGCAACGACAGGTCAGATGAGCAGTTCTTC,CASSNDRSDEQFF
TRBJ2-7,TRBD1,NA,TRBV29-1,TGCAGCGTAAAGGACAGGGGGCCACGGGGAGAGCAGTACTTC,CSVKDRGPRGEQYF
TRBJ2-6,NA,NA,TRBV5-1,TGCGCCAGCAGCTTCCAGTTTTCTGGGGCCAACGTCCTGACTTTC,CASSFQFSGANVLTF
TRBJ2-3,TRBD1,NA,TRBV7-2,TGTGCCAGCAGCTTAGTCGCAGGGGGCATTACGACAGATACGCAGTATTTT,CASSLVAGGITTDTQYF
TRBJ2-7,NA,NA,TRBV5-1,TGCGCCAGCAGCTTGAAGCTGGGCGAGCAGTACTTC,CASSLKLGEQYF
TRBJ2-1,NA,once,TRBV4-1,TGCGCCAGCAGCCTCCTACCCCATTCCACATTAGGCGATGAGCAGTTCTTC,CASSLLPHSTLGDEQFF
TRBJ2-3,TRBD1,NA,TRBV19,TGTGCCAGTTACACCGGGACAGGGAACGGAGATACGCAGTATTTT,CASYTGTGNGDTQYF
TRBJ1-5,NA,NA,TRBV6-1,TGTGCCAGCAGTGAAACAGGTCTGTTCCAGCATTTT,CASSETGLFQHF
TRBJ2-7,NA,NA,TRBV5-1,TGCGCCAGCAGCTTGGCCTGGCAGGGAAGCTACGAGCAGTACTTC,CASSLAWQGSYEQYF
TRBJ2-5,NA,NA,TRBV7-2,TGTGCCAGCAGCTTGGGGTACGAGACCCAGTACTTC,CASSLGYETQYF
TRBJ1-5,NA,NA,TRBV30,TGTGCCTGGAGTGTAGGAGTCAATCAGCCCCAGCATTTT,CAWSVGVNQPQHF
TRBJ2-4,NA,NA,TRBV10-3,TGTGCCATCAGTGGTACTAGTTTAGGCAAAAACATTCAGTACTTC,CAISGTSLGKNIQYF
TRBJ2-7,NA,NA,TRBV27,TGTGCCAGCAGTCTATTCCCTGTAGCGGACCTCTACGAGCAGTACTTC,CASSLFPVADLYEQYF
TRBJ1-5,NA,NA,TRBV6-1,TGTGCCAGCAGTGAAGCAGGGGGGTACAATCAGCCCCAGCATTTT,CASSEAGGYNQPQHF
TRBJ1-5,NA,NA,TRBV19,TGTGCCAGTAGTCCACAGGGCCAGCCCCAGCATTTT,CASSPQGQPQHF